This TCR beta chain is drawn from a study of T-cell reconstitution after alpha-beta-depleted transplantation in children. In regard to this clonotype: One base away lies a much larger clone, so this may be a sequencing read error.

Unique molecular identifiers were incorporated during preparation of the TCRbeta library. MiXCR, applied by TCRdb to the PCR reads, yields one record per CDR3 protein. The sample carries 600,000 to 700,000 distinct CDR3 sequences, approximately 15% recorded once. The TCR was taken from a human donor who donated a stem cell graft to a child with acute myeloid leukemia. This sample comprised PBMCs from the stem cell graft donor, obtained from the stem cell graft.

The CDR3 coding sequence is TGCAGTGCCCCGGGACTAGCGGCGGAGGATACGCAGTATTTT. Translating it yields CSAPGLAAEDTQYF. V gene TRBV20-1 combines with J gene TRBJ2-3; 11 bases are a match to TRBD2. The CDR3 contains 14 residues. Germline assignment: CDR1 DFQATT and CDR2 SNEGSKA (reference sequence). With V trimmed by 6 bases and J by 6 bases, 8 bases remained unmatched.